One T cell receptor (beta chain) is described in this entry. Its binding antigen is unknown. No qualities accompany the bases; no much larger clone lies one base away. The trial excluded patients who had a history of autoimmune disease or were on systemic immunosuppression. Peripheral blood for TCR sequencing was collected from all dose cohorts at baseline, on cycle 4 day 1, and on cycle 7 day 1. Samples were obtained from an open-label, multicenter, first-in-human phase I dose-escalation trial of ivuxolimab. Adults with locally advanced or metastatic melanoma, renal cell, hepatocellular, or head and neck squamous cell carcinoma were enrolled in the trial. Before TCR sequencing, CD4+ and CD8+ T cells were separately sorted from peripheral blood. The data were taken from a study of OX40 agonist ivuxolimab in advanced cancers. In the study overall: Ivuxolimab, which targeted the costimulatory receptor OX40 (CD134), was an agonistic, fully human IgG2 monoclonal antibody. Intravenous ivuxolimab was administered to patients every 2 weeks at six dose levels: 0.01, 0.1, 0.3, 1.5, 3 and 10 mg/kg. Among the roughly 52 dose-escalation patients, around 20 had hepatocellular carcinoma, 15 or so melanoma, 9 renal cell carcinoma and 9 head and neck cancer. In the dose-escalation cohort, 70% to 85% of patients were male, and the mean age was about 55 years, with a range of roughly 23 to 85. Prior anti-PD-1, anti-PD-L1 or anti-CTLA-4 therapy was permitted, and checkpoint inhibitors had been received by about 37% of dose-escalation patients. Partial responses were achieved by three dose-escalation patients, of whom one had hepatocellular carcinoma and two had cutaneous melanoma. Peripheral TCRbeta sequencing was intended to test whether TCR sequence diversity was altered and clonal T-cell expansion was caused by ivuxolimab. The paper describes the monotherapy dose-escalation part (N = 52 patients) of the phase I trial of ivuxolimab.

Broader findings and caveats from the paper: The antigen specificity of the peripheral T cells that underwent clonal expansion was not determined. Low levels of normalized T-cell clonal expansion were also seen in some nonresponding patients. In the 0.1-3.0 mg/kg groups, partial responders were among the patients with the lowest normalized peripheral clonal expansion, particularly in CD8+ T cells. At doses of 0.1 to 3.0 mg/kg, clonal expansion of both CD4+ and CD8+ blood T cells was observed from baseline to week 6. After ivuxolimab, more expanded clones were found on average in CD8+ T cells than in CD4+ T cells.

The junction carries 8 bases between V and J, which are trimmed by 2 bases and 1 base respectively. Looking up the germline V gene yields CDR1 SGHTA and CDR2 FQGNSA. CDR3 length: 15 amino acids, cysteine to phenylalanine. The retained sequence is limited to the CDR3, 45 bases, with the frame set at the first base. Genomic DNA was extracted from sorted cells for sequencing of the TCRbeta CDR3 region. TCRbeta CDR3 regions were sequenced using the immunoSEQ Assay. TCRdb's version of the immuneACCESS table is confined to in-frame rearrangements and falls short of the full clone set. An unresolved V gene accounts for under half of the shortfall where checked; the remainder is of unknown origin. The sample table contains 99,000 or so clones; only one count was recorded for roughly 91% of them. In total, the top ten clones hold 0.25% to 0.35% of the sample.

The sequence is built from TRBV7-2 and TRBJ2-2; TRBD1 is a possible D gene, resting on 6 matching bases. The TCR was taken from an adult with an advanced solid tumor such as melanoma, head and neck, liver or kidney cancer. This specimen was CD4+ or CD8+ T cells sorted from blood, taken in a trial of the OX40 agonist ivuxolimab. The CDR3 protein: CASSLTGQNTGELFF. The nucleotides are TGTGCCAGCAGCTTAACGGGACAGAACACCGGGGAGCTGTTTTTT.